This T cell receptor beta chain stems from a study of blood T cells in healthy people across ages. Through a sample-barcoded 5' primer and a J-beta primer mix, a second PCR was run for roughly 6 to 12 cycles. TCRdb re-called the 5' RACE reads with MiXCR, one entry per CDR3 protein. The sample holds some 780,000 distinct CDR3 sequences, approximately 53% seen once. The CDR3 contains 15 residues. Remarks on this clonotype: Sequence at one end of the junction differs from germline and may be a read error.

The receptor was isolated from a man aged 40-55 years in good health. The chain employs TRBV12-3 or TRBV12-4 and TRBJ2-5; tentatively, D is TRBD2 (5 bases). Input material: blood. CDR3 protein: CAGSLGVLREETQYF. The CDR3 DNA is TGTGCCGGCAGTCTCGGCGTGCTGAGGGAAGAGACCCAGTACTTC.